What follows is one T cell receptor beta chain and its context. Its cognate antigen has yet to be identified. One base away there is no much larger clone; base qualities are not given. These data come from a study of PD-L1 blockade in urothelial cancer (TCRdb year 2017). For context, the study as a whole: All patients started therapy at some point between 2014 and 2016 and received atezolizumab 1,200 mg intravenously every 3 weeks. About 85% of the 29 patients were males with bladder-origin urothelial cancer, and about two thirds of the roughly 30 reported a prior smoking history. Patients had an ECOG performance status of 0 or 1 and had received between 0 and 3 prior chemotherapy regimens. Blood samples were analyzed at 3 weeks after treatment start (second dose) and at 6 weeks after treatment start. Blood samples gave median yields of about 140,000 T cells and 80,000 to 90,000 unique TCRs, along with a median clonality of around 0.08. The study was an exploratory multi-omic analysis of somatic, immune and clinical correlates of response to PD-L1 blockade with atezolizumab in urothelial cancer. Pretreatment tumor samples, along with matched peripheral blood collected serially before and after atezolizumab treatment, underwent TCR sequencing. Progression-free survival longer than 6 months counted as durable clinical benefit, and TCR features were additionally tested against both progression-free and overall survival. In the same patients who had TCR sequencing, pretreatment tumors also underwent whole exome sequencing and RNA sequencing. Durable clinical benefit was achieved by nine patients but not by the remaining 20. Pretreatment blood TCR-seq was available for around 29 patients, at least one posttreatment blood collection was obtained for 24 patients, and tumor TCR-seq was available for 24 patients.

The sample's time point label is to be understood as: pretreatment peripheral blood. A cohort of about 31 patients with locally advanced or metastatic urothelial carcinoma, treated at Memorial Sloan Kettering on a trial protocol, was included. Peripheral blood mononuclear cells were collected pretreatment and during treatment, with between 1 and 8 total time points obtained per patient. The Qiagen DNeasy Blood extraction kit was used to purify genomic DNA from total PBMCs and tumor samples. PBMCs were collected pretreatment and during treatment, and were isolated and stored as previously described. Study-level results and caveats: Patients with durable benefit showed greater expansion of tumor-associated TCR clones in peripheral blood 3 weeks after starting treatment (n of about 20, p = 0.022). Because of the small sample size (n ≈ 30) and the many exploratory analyses performed, the results are intended to be regarded as hypothesis-generating. A pretreatment peripheral blood TCR clonality below the median was linked to improved progression-free and overall survival.

To estimate absolute template abundance from read counts, synthetic TCR analog templates were spiked into each PCR. The immunoSEQ assay was used to amplify TCRbeta CDR3 regions from genomic DNA with bias-controlled V and J gene primers. Sequencing of rearranged TCRbeta segments was performed at approximately 20X coverage. Turning to the authors' computational methods: Clustering was used to correct sequencing errors, and CDR3s were annotated against IMGT so that V, D and J genes could be assigned. Out-of-frame and stop-codon sequences were excluded, and only productive TCRbeta rearrangements were used in downstream analyses. Clonality was calculated as one minus the Shannon entropy normalized by the log of the number of unique productive sequences. Clones differing between time points or between blood and tumor were identified using Fisher's exact test with Benjamini-Hochberg correction, with an adjusted p below 0.01 applied as the threshold. This is the immuneACCESS table as TCRdb keeps it, with only in-frame sequences that have V and J called. A part of the clones is gone; compared with another copy, unresolved V genes explain less than half, and the rest is unexplained. The V and J calls and the clone size are those of that table, but D and trimming were determined from the DNA. The sample table holds tens of thousands of clones, of which roughly 90% were seen once. Jointly, the top ten make up 0.85% to 1% of the sample.

According to the germline V gene (reference sequence), CDR1 reads SGHKS and CDR2 reads YYEKEE. The V end loses 0 bases and the J end loses 3 bases, and a stretch of 12 bases separates them. Its CDR3 holds 15 amino acids, cysteine through phenylalanine. The kept DNA is CDR3 alone, 45 bases in frame from the first base. The sequencing here drew on PBMCs, taken around atezolizumab (anti-PD-L1) treatment. The sequence derives from an elderly woman with urothelial cancer. This chain joins TRBV5-5 to TRBJ1-2; D gene: possibly TRBD1, on 5 matching bases. In nucleotide form, the sequence is TGTGCCAGCAGCTTGGAGGGGTCGGTTGACTATGGCTACACCTTC. This encodes CASSLEGSVDYGYTF.